One and the same sample provided the 15 T cell receptor beta chains below, sequenced in a study of CD8+ T cells in alopecia areata. TCR sequencing used cDNA made by reverse transcription of extracted RNA. Profiling relied on immunoSEQ multiplex PCR, and the TCRdb table lists in-frame clones only, not all of them. The sample contains more than 95,000 clones, roughly two fifths of which appear only once. Sequenced input: CD4+ T cells sorted from blood. The receptors come from a human donor with alopecia areata.

The chain uses TRBV7-6 and TRBJ2-1; D call uncertain. V lost 5 bases and J lost 4, with 9 bases in between. The CDR3 loop spans 13 amino acids. Germline-derived CDR1 and CDR2 are SGHVS and FNYEAQ. DNA of the CDR3: TGTGCCAGCAGCCTTGACCCTTACAATGAGCAGTTCTTC. Its translation is CASSLDPYNEQFF.

This clone was recorded a few times. The chain recombines TRBV6-5 with TRBJ2-5, with no clear D. This CDR3 contains 12 residues. Looked up from germline, CDR1 is MNHEY and CDR2 is SVGAGI. With 6 bases removed from V and 5 bases from J, the gap between germline ends came to 10 bases. The CDR3 protein is CASRGAMETQYF. For the CDR3, the DNA is TGTGCCAGCAGGGGTGCAATGGAGACCCAGTACTTC.

This clone turned up a few times. V is TRBV7-2 and J is TRBJ2-2; D is undetermined. The CDR3 is 14 amino acids. Germline V gene lookup returns CDR1 SGHTA and CDR2 FQGNSA. The V and J ends lost 3 bases and 4 bases respectively, with 9 bases between them. The CDR3 sequence is CASSLAGITGELFF. CDR3 in DNA: TGTGCCAGCAGCTTGGCAGGCATCACCGGGGAGCTGTTTTTT.

The chain recombines TRBV30 with TRBJ2-4, with D maybe TRBD2 (5 bases). Germline CDR1 reads GTSNPN; CDR2 reads SVGIG (reference sequence). With 3 bases removed from V and 0 bases from J, the gap between germline ends came to 15 bases. This CDR3 has 16 residues. The CDR3 loop is CAWREEPGRAKNIQYF. The CDR3 nucleotides read TGTGCCTGGAGGGAAGAGCCGGGGAGAGCCAAAAACATTCAGTACTTC.

This clone was counted between two and nine times. V usage is TRBV18 and J usage is TRBJ1-2; perhaps TRBD1 as D (6 bases). Germline lookup yields CDR1 KGHSH and CDR2 LQKENI. V dropped 6 bases and J dropped 4 bases, with 12 bases sitting between them. This CDR3 has 13 residues. The CDR3 sequence is CASSDGTSYGYTF. DNA for the CDR3: TGTGCCAGCTCCGACGGGACATCCTATGGCTACACCTTC.

V gene TRBV30 combines with J gene TRBJ2-3, with TRBD1 as a possible D gene (6 bases). The CDR3 has 15 residues. Trimming removed 5 bases at V and 2 bases at J, with 17 bases between. From germline, CDR1 is GTSNPN and CDR2 SVGIG (reference sequence). In DNA, the CDR3 is TGTGCCTGGTCGGGCGGAGTGGGGGCCACAGATACGCAGTATTTT. The encoded protein is CAWSGGVGATDTQYF.

This chain links TRBV5-4 with TRBJ1-2, with D possibly TRBD1 on 5 matching bases. Germline CDR1 is SGHNT and CDR2 is YYREEE (reference sequence). This CDR3 comprises 12 residues. Trimming stripped 3 bases from V and 5 bases from J, with 8 bases between. CDR3 nucleotide sequence: TGTGCCAGCAGCTCTCAGGGATATGGCTACACCTTC. Protein product: CASSSQGYGYTF.

This clone was counted only a few times. This chain links TRBV5-1 with TRBJ2-5, with 10 bases identical to TRBD2. The CDR3 sequence is 15 residues long. The J segment lost 2 bases and the V segment lost 0 bases, leaving 1 base of the junction unmatched. The germline gives CDR1 SGHRS, CDR2 YFSETQ. DNA of the CDR3: TGCGCCAGCAGCTTGGGGACTAGCGGACAAGAGACCCAGTACTTC. As protein: CASSLGTSGQETQYF.

The chain is built from TRBV25-1 and TRBJ1-2, with a weak D call TRBD1 (5 bases). CDR3 size: 16 residues. Looked up from germline, CDR1 is MGHDK and CDR2 is SYGVNS. Trimming stripped 1 base from V and 6 bases from J, with 18 bases between. CDR3 sequence (DNA): TGTGCCAGCAGTGAATCAAGTCGAGACAGCCTGGATGGCTACACCTTC. Protein: CASSESSRDSLDGYTF.

The V and J genes are TRBV6-5 and TRBJ2-5; a possible D gene is TRBD2 (6 bases). Germline V gene sequence: CDR1 MNHEY, CDR2 SVGAGI. Trimming removed 0 bases at V and 4 bases at J, with 6 bases between. The length of the CDR3 is 13 residues. This chain's CDR3 is CASSYSRGETQYF. The CDR3 region has the DNA TGTGCCAGCAGTTACTCGCGGGGAGAGACCCAGTACTTC.

This chain links TRBV30 with TRBJ2-4; D might be TRBD1 or TRBD2, each matching 5 bases. The CDR3 consists of 12 residues. Germline V gene sequence: CDR1 GTSNPN, CDR2 SVGIG (reference sequence). Trimming left V 1 base short and J 6 bases short, with 7 bases between. The DNA for the CDR3 is TGTGCCTGGAGTGGGGACGGAAACATTCAGTACTTC. Protein: CAWSGDGNIQYF.

The chain is built from TRBV5-1 and TRBJ2-1; either TRBD1 or TRBD2 may fit D (5 bases each). The V end lost 4 bases, the J end lost 0 bases, and 14 bases lay between the germline ends. The CDR3 consists of 16 residues. Germline CDR1 SGHRS, CDR2 YFSETQ. CDR3 region: CASSPPGQASYNEQFF. CDR3 bases: TGCGCCAGCAGCCCCCCGGGGCAGGCCTCCTACAATGAGCAGTTCTTC.

Only a few counts were recorded for this clone. This chain connects TRBV27 to TRBJ1-6; D might be TRBD1 (6 bases). The germline V gene encodes CDR1 MNHEY and CDR2 SMNVEV (reference sequence). V gave up 4 bases and J gave up 5 bases, with 9 bases separating them. The CDR3 is 14 residues long. Here the CDR3 DNA reads TGTGCCAGCAGTTCACAGGGAAATAATTCACCCCTCCACTTT. Protein sequence: CASSSQGNNSPLHF.

This clone was observed a handful of times. DNA of the CDR3: TGTGCCAGCAGCTTTAAGGGGACCGCAATAATGGGCGAAAAACTGTTTTTT. As protein: CASSFKGTAIMGEKLFF. The V and J genes are TRBV11-2 and TRBJ1-4, with a tentative D call TRBD1 (5 bases). With 3 bases removed from V and 8 bases from J, the gap between germline ends came to 22 bases. Germline lookup yields CDR1 SGHAT and CDR2 FQNNGV. CDR3 size: 17 residues. Full variable domain (missing parts from reference TRBV11-2 and TRBJ1-4): EAGVAQSPRYKIIEKRQSVAFWCNPISGHATLYWYQQILGQGPKLLIQFQNNGVVDDSQLPKDRFSAERLKGVDSTLKIQPAKLEDSAVYLCASSFKGTAIMGEKLFFGSGTQLSVL.

This clone has only a few counts. Distinct nucleotide sequences in the sample also encode this CDR3. The chain has TRBV7-2 and TRBJ2-1; D gene uncertain. Germline V CDR1 and CDR2: SGHTA, FQGNSA. CDR3 length equals 14 residues. V was cut by 2 bases and J by 1 base, with 6 bases left in between. CDR3 sequence: CASSLMSSYNEQFF. The CDR3 DNA reads TGTGCCAGCAGCTTAATGAGTTCCTACAATGAGCAGTTCTTC.